The present TCR beta chain was sequenced within a study of PD-1 blockade in classical Hodgkin lymphoma. Germline V CDR1 and CDR2: SGHTA, FQGNSA. The CDR3 loop spans 11 amino acids. Trimming cost V 6 bases and J 6 bases, with 7 bases left between them. Repertoires were generated with immunoSEQ multiplex PCR, while TCRdb's copy carries only in-frame clones and drops some. The table includes fewer than 50,000 clones, 85% to 90% detected once. This clone occurred once. Brentuximab vedotin exposure varied among the patients, all of whom had relapsed after autologous stem cell transplantation. This receptor was identified in a human donor with classical Hodgkin lymphoma. The chain recombines TRBV7-2 with TRBJ2-3; D gene unclear. This material consisted of peripheral blood mononuclear cells (PBMCs), taken at baseline. The CDR3 region has the DNA TGTGCCAGCAGTCCCCTGGATACGCAGTATTTT. This translates into CASSPLDTQYF. The variable domain in full, completed from reference TRBV7-2 and TRBJ2-3, reads GAGVSQSPSNKVTEKGKDVELRCDPISGHTALYWYRQSLGQGLEFLIYFQGNSAPDKSGLPSDRFSAERTGGSVSTLTIQRTQQEDSAVYLCASSPLDTQYFGPGTRLTVL.